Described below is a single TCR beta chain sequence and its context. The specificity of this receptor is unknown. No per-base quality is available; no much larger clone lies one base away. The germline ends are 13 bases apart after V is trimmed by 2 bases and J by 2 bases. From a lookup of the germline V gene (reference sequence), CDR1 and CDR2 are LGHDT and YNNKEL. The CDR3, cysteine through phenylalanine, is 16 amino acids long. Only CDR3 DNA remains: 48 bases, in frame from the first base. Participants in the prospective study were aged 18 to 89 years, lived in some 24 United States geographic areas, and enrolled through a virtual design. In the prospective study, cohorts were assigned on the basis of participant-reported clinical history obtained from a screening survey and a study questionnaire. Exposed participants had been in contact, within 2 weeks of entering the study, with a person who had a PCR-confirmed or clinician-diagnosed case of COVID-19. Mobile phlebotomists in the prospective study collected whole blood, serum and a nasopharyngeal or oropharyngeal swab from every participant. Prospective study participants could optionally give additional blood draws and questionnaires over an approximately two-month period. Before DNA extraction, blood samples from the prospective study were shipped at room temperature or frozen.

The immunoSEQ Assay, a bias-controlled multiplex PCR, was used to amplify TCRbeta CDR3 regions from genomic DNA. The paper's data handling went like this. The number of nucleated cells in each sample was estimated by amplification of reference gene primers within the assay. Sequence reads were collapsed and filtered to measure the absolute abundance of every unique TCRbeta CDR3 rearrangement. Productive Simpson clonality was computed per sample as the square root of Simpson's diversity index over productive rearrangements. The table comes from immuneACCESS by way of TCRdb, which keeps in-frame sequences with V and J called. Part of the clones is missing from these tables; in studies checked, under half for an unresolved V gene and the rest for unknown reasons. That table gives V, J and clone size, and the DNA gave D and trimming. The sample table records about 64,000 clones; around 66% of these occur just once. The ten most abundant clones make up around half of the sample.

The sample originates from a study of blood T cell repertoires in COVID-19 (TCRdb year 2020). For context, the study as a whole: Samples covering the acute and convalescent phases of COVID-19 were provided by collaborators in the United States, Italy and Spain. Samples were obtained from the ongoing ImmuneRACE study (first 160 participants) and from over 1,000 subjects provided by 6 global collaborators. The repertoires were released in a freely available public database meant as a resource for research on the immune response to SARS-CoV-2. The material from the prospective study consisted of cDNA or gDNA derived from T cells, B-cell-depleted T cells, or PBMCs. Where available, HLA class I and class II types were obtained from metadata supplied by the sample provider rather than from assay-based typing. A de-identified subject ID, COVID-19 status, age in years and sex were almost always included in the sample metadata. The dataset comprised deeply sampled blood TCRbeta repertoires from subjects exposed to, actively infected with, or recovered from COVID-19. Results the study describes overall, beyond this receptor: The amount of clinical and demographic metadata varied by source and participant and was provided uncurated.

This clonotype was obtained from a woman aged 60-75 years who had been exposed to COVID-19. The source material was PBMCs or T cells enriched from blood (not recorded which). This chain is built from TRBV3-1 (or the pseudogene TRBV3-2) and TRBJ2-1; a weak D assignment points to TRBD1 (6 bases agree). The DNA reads TGTGCCAGCAGCCAAATGACAGGCGCTGCCTACAATGAGCAGTTCTTC. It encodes CASSQMTGAAYNEQFF.